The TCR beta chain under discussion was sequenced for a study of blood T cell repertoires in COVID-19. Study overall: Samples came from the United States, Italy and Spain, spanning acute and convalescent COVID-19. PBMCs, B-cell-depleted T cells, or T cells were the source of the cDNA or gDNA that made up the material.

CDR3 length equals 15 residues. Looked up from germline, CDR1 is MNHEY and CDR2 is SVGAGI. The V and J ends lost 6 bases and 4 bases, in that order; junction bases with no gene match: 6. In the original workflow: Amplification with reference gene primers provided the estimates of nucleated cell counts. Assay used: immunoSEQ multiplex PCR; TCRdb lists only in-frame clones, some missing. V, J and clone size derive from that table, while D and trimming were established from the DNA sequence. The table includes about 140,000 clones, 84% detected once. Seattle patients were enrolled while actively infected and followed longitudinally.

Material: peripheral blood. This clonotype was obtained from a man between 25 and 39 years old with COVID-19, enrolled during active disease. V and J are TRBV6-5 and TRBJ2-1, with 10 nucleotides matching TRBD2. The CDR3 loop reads CASSPGTSEYNEQFF. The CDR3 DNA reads TGTGCCAGCAGCCCAGGGACTAGCGAATACAATGAGCAGTTCTTC.